The 8 T cell receptor beta chains below were found in one sample sequenced in a study of radiotherapy plus CTLA-4 blockade in lung cancer. TCRdb keeps only in-frame clones here, not all; method: immunoSEQ multiplex PCR. The data contain roughly 54,000 clones, approximately 79% of them singletons. Sequences were derived from peripheral blood, sampled from a patient treated with radiotherapy plus ipilimumab. Receptors were obtained from a human donor with non-small cell lung cancer who had a partial response to radiotherapy plus ipilimumab.

The chain links TRBV7-3 to TRBJ1-1; D unresolved. In germline, CDR1 is SGHTA, CDR2 FQGTGA. The V end lost 5 bases, the J end lost 4 bases, and 20 bases lay between the germline ends. The CDR3 length is 16 residues. CDR3 coding DNA: TGTGCCAGCAGCCCGAATCGGACTCCGGCGGGCACTGAAGCTTTCTTT. It codes for CASSPNRTPAGTEAFF.

The rearrangement uses TRBV2 and TRBJ2-1; D remains unclear. The ends were cut back, 0 bases at V and 8 bases at J, with 5 bases in the middle. This CDR3 comprises 12 residues. The germline gives CDR1 SNHLY, CDR2 FYNNEI. Written as DNA, the CDR3 is TGTGCCAGCAGTGAAGCCAATGATGAGCAGTTCTTC. Encoded protein: CASSEANDEQFF.

The chain combines TRBV5-4 with TRBJ2-5; a weak D match, TRBD1 (5 bases). The CDR3 contains 14 residues. Germline values: CDR1 SGHNT, CDR2 YYREEE (reference sequence). V lost 2 bases, J lost 3 bases, and 11 bases lay in between. The CDR3 bases are TGTGCCAGCAGCTTAACGGCAGGGAAAGAGACCCAGTACTTC. Translation gives CASSLTAGKETQYF. Together with reference TRBV5-4 and TRBJ2-5, the CDR3 gives the full variable domain: ETGVTQSPTHLIKTRGQQVTLRCSSQSGHNTVSWYQQALGQGPQFIFQYYREEENGRGNFPPRFSGLQFPNYSSELNVNALELDDSALYLCASSLTAGKETQYFGPGTRLLVL.

The chain joins TRBV4-2 to TRBJ1-1; possible D gene TRBD1, 5 bases. V was clipped by 1 base and J by 3 bases, with 9 bases between them. CDR1 is LGHNA, CDR2 YNFKEQ, per germline. This CDR3 is built from 14 residues. The CDR3 sequence is CASSQGGVDTEAFF. The CDR3 DNA follows: TGTGCCAGCAGCCAAGGGGGGGTGGACACTGAAGCTTTCTTT.

The count of this clone is one. This sequence joins TRBV27 and TRBJ2-2, with 10 bases lining up with TRBD1. The CDR3 covers 16 residues. V shed 4 bases and J 7 bases; nucleotides not matched to a gene: 9. Germline values: CDR1 MNHEY, CDR2 SMNVEV (reference sequence). CDR3 region: CASSSYPDRGHGELFF. Here the CDR3 DNA reads TGTGCCAGCAGTTCCTACCCCGACAGGGGGCACGGGGAGCTGTTTTTT.

This rearrangement joins TRBV5-3 to TRBJ1-5; 10 bases line up with TRBD1. TRBV5-3 has ORF status, its function being uncertain. The CDR3 spans 15 residues. The junction had 3 bases not matched to a gene; V was cut back by 0 bases and J by 6 bases. The CDR3 DNA reads as TGTGCCAGAAGCTTGGGGGACAGGGGTGCTCAGCCCCAGCATTTT. Amino acid sequence: CARSLGDRGAQPQHF.

The chain is built from TRBV19 and TRBJ1-3, with unresolved D. CDR3 length: 14 amino acids. Germline lookup yields CDR1 LNHDA and CDR2 SQIVND (reference sequence). V lost 4 bases, J lost 3 bases, and 10 bases lay in between. Here the CDR3 reads CASSTSPSGNTIYF. The CDR3 DNA reads as TGTGCCAGTAGTACCTCCCCCAGTGGAAACACCATATATTTT.

The genes are TRBV5-4 and TRBJ2-2, with D possibly being TRBD2 (5 bases). The germline V gene encodes CDR1 SGHNT and CDR2 YYREEE (reference sequence). Trimming took off 1 base at V and 4 bases at J, with 14 bases between the two ends. The CDR3 runs to 16 residues. The chain's CDR3 is CASSLRTGNPTGELFF. For the CDR3, the DNA is TGTGCCAGCAGCTTGCGGACGGGAAACCCCACCGGGGAGCTGTTTTTT.